Each of the 28 T cell receptor beta chains below was sequenced from the same sample in a study of T cell changes during pregnancy in multiple sclerosis. The method was immunoSEQ multiplex PCR; TCRdb's version includes in-frame clones alone and lacks a portion of them. The sample records over 50,000 clones, around 92% being singletons. The sample was CD4+ T cells from peripheral blood mononuclear cells, taken after pregnancy. The receptors were sampled from a female donor with multiple sclerosis, enrolled in a pregnancy study.

The chain has TRBV14 and TRBJ2-1; no clear D. The V end was cut by 2 bases, the J end by 6 bases, with 8 bases between. The V gene's germline CDR1 is SGHDN and CDR2 FVKESK. The CDR3 has 13 amino acids. The DNA of the CDR3 is TGTGCCAGCAGCCAACTACCTGTCAATGAGCAGTTCTTC. It encodes CASSQLPVNEQFF.

The rearrangement uses TRBV7-3 and TRBJ2-1; TRBD2 aligns across 15 bases. CDR1 and CDR2 from the germline V gene are SGHTA and FQGTGA. The trim removed 1 base at V and 7 bases at J, leaving 5 bases unmatched. The CDR3 totals 17 residues. The CDR3 DNA is TGTGCCAGCAGCTTAAGCTGGGGGACTAGCGGGGGGAATGAGCAGTTCTTC. Translated, it gives CASSLSWGTSGGNEQFF.

This clone was seen once. The rearrangement joins TRBV12-5 to TRBJ2-1, with a weak D call TRBD1 (6 bases). The CDR3 is made up of 12 amino acids. Looked up from germline, CDR1 is LGHNT and CDR2 is FRNRAP. V was clipped by 7 bases and J by 8 bases, with 12 bases between them. CDR3 sequence (DNA): TGTGCTAGTGAGGGGGTGAGTCATGAGCAGTTCTTC. Amino acid sequence: CASEGVSHEQFF.

This clone has a handful of counts. The chain employs TRBV4-1 and TRBJ2-2, with TRBD2 matching over 14 bases. The CDR3 length is 18 residues. CDR1 MGHRA and CDR2 YSYEKL come from the germline V gene. Germline trimming cut 1 base from V and 4 bases from J; bases unmatched to any gene: 5. The CDR3 sequence is CASSQGGLAGVGTGELFF. The CDR3 bases are TGCGCCAGCAGCCAAGGGGGACTAGCGGGAGTTGGCACCGGGGAGCTGTTTTTT.

V is TRBV5-1 and J is TRBJ1-1; TRBD1 matches 8 bases. CDR3 length: 14 residues. V was clipped by 2 bases and J by 4 bases; unmatched bases: 4. CDR1 and CDR2 (germline): SGHRS, YFSETQ. The CDR3 DNA follows: TGCGCCAGCAGCTTACAGGGGGATGGCACTGAAGCTTTCTTT. Residues: CASSLQGDGTEAFF. The variable domain in full, with the rest retrieved from reference TRBV5-1 and TRBJ1-1, is KAGVTQTPRYLIKTRGQQVTLSCSPISGHRSVSWYQQTPGQGLQFLFEYFSETQRNKGNFPGRFSGRQFSNSRSEMNVSTLELGDSALYLCASSLQGDGTEAFFGQGTRLTVV.

This clone occurred a few times. V gene TRBV5-1 combines with J gene TRBJ1-6; 7 bases align to TRBD1. Germline-derived CDR1 and CDR2 are SGHRS and YFSETQ. The CDR3 loop spans 14 amino acids. Trimming removed 1 base from V and 5 bases from J; junction bases left unmatched: 0. The CDR3 DNA reads as TGCGCCAGCAGCTTGACAGGGGATAATTCACCCCTCCACTTT. Amino acid sequence: CASSLTGDNSPLHF.

The chain employs TRBV7-9 and TRBJ2-7, with a possible D match to TRBD2 (5 bases). Trimming stripped 8 bases from V and 1 base from J, with 24 bases between. Germline V gene sequence: CDR1 SEHNR, CDR2 FQNEAQ (reference sequence). The CDR3 totals 17 residues. This CDR3 reads CASSSDLEVRASYEQYF. CDR3 bases: TGTGCCAGCTCCAGCGACCTAGAGGTGCGGGCTTCCTACGAGCAGTACTTC.

This clone was seen more than once but under ten times. The gene calls are TRBV20-1 and TRBJ1-1; D ambiguous. V lost 7 bases, J lost 1 base, and 7 bases lay in between. The CDR3 length is 11 residues. Germline loops: CDR1 DFQATT, CDR2 SNEGSKA (reference sequence). The DNA of the CDR3 is TGCAGTGTAGCGGCGAACACTGAAGCTTTCTTT. Translated, it gives CSVAANTEAFF.

The chain employs TRBV7-2 and TRBJ2-7; 10 bases fit TRBD2. CDR1 and CDR2 from the germline V gene are SGHTA and FQGNSA. The CDR3 runs 16 residues. The junction had 9 bases not matched to a gene; V was cut back by 5 bases and J by 2 bases. The CDR3: CASSPLAGGLTYEQYF. The DNA for the CDR3 is TGTGCCAGCAGCCCCTTAGCGGGAGGCCTTACCTACGAGCAGTACTTC. The variable domain in full, with the rest retrieved from reference TRBV7-2 and TRBJ2-7, is GAGVSQSPSNKVTEKGKDVELRCDPISGHTALYWYRQSLGQGLEFLIYFQGNSAPDKSGLPSDRFSAERTGGSVSTLTIQRTQQEDSAVYLCASSPLAGGLTYEQYFGPGTRLTVT.

The rearrangement links TRBV27 to TRBJ2-1; the match to TRBD1 covers 9 bases. The CDR3 runs to 16 residues. The V gene end was trimmed by 5 bases and the J gene end by 3 bases; junction bases not matched to a gene: 8. Germline V gene sequence: CDR1 MNHEY, CDR2 SMNVEV (reference sequence). The CDR3 DNA is TGTGCCAGCAGTCTTGGGACAGGGAGCCTCTACAATGAGCAGTTCTTC. It codes for CASSLGTGSLYNEQFF.

The chain is built from TRBV7-9 and TRBJ2-5; the match to TRBD2 covers 7 bases. V lost 5 bases to trimming and J lost 6 bases; unmatched junction nucleotides: 12. The CDR3 has 15 amino acids. The germline gives CDR1 SEHNR, CDR2 FQNEAQ (reference sequence). CDR3 residues: CASSLGLAVGKTQYF. The CDR3 DNA reads as TGTGCCAGCAGCCTAGGGCTAGCGGTTGGGAAGACCCAGTACTTC. Variable domain in full (rest from reference TRBV7-9 and TRBJ2-5): DTGVSQNPRHKITKRGQNVTFRCDPISEHNRLYWYRQTLGQGPEFLTYFQNEAQLEKSRLLSDRFSAERPKGSFSTLEIQRTEQGDSAMYLCASSLGLAVGKTQYFGPGTRLLVL.

The CDR3 bases are TGTGCCAGCAGTTACTCAACAGGGCTATCGAATGAGCAGTTCTTC. Encoded protein: CASSYSTGLSNEQFF. V gene TRBV6-5 combines with J gene TRBJ2-1; the D gene is possibly TRBD1 (6 bases). CDR1 is MNHEY, CDR2 SVGAGI, per germline. The CDR3 contains 15 residues. Trimming removed 0 bases from V and 7 bases from J, with 13 bases in between.

This chain uses TRBV5-1 with TRBJ2-3; D perhaps matches TRBD2 (5 bases). Between the trimmed V and J ends, which lost 3 bases and 4 bases, there was a span of 9 bases. The germline V gene encodes CDR1 SGHRS and CDR2 YFSETQ. The CDR3 runs to 13 residues. In DNA, the CDR3 is TGCGCCAGCAGCTCCAGCGGACCAGATACGCAGTATTTT. It translates to CASSSSGPDTQYF.

This chain connects TRBV6-4 to TRBJ2-1; D perhaps matches TRBD2 (6 bases). Germline V lookup: CDR1 MRHNA, CDR2 SNTAGT. The CDR3 is made up of 18 amino acids. The germline V and J ends were trimmed by 0 bases and 2 bases, with 17 bases remaining between them. The CDR3 DNA reads as TGTGCCAGCAGTGACTCGAGCAGGTCGGGAGAAGCCTACAATGAGCAGTTCTTC. It is translated as CASSDSSRSGEAYNEQFF.

This chain connects TRBV7-2 to TRBJ2-7, with 10 bases aligning to TRBD2. The CDR3 loop spans 15 amino acids. V shed 3 bases and J 0 bases; nucleotides not matched to a gene: 2. Germline loops: CDR1 SGHTA, CDR2 FQGNSA. As DNA, the CDR3 is TGTGCCAGCAGCTTCGGGACTAGCGACTCCTACGAGCAGTACTTC. It is translated as CASSFGTSDSYEQYF.

The rearrangement links TRBV2 to TRBJ2-5, with 9 bases lining up with TRBD1. The CDR3 has 14 residues. V shed 5 bases and J 4 bases; nucleotides not matched to a gene: 5. Germline V lookup: CDR1 SNHLY, CDR2 FYNNEI. The CDR3 reads CASSPDRGRETQYF. DNA of the CDR3: TGTGCCAGCAGTCCGGACAGGGGCCGAGAGACCCAGTACTTC.

The J gene is TRBJ2-4, the V gene TRBV7-8; no clear D gene. V was clipped by 5 bases and J by 0 bases, with 17 bases between them. The germline V gene encodes CDR1 SGHVS and CDR2 FQNEAQ. This CDR3 spans 17 amino acids. CDR3 sequence reads: CASSQNPQTLAKNIQYF. The CDR3 DNA follows: TGTGCCAGCAGCCAAAACCCCCAGACACTAGCCAAAAACATTCAGTACTTC.

The chain combines TRBV6-6 with TRBJ2-1; 8 nucleotides agree with TRBD2. Germline values: CDR1 MNHNY, CDR2 SVGAGI (reference sequence). Trimming took 6 bases from V and 0 from J; bases not matched to a gene: 4. The CDR3 consists of 15 residues. CDR3 region: CASRPSGSSYNEQFF. The CDR3 DNA sequence: TGTGCCAGCAGGCCTAGCGGGTCCTCCTACAATGAGCAGTTCTTC.

Here the CDR3 DNA reads TGCGCCAGCAGCGACCGAGGCCAGGGGGTTCACACTGAAGCTTTCTTT. It yields the protein CASSDRGQGVHTEAFF. The chain carries TRBV5-1 and TRBJ1-1; 7 bases line up with TRBD1. This CDR3 has 16 amino acids. V dropped 4 bases and J dropped 3; count of bases not matched to a gene: 12. Germline V lookup: CDR1 SGHRS, CDR2 YFSETQ.

V gene TRBV4-3 combines with J gene TRBJ2-2; TRBD1 is a possible D gene (6 bases). The CDR3 covers 20 residues. Germline V gives CDR1 LGHNA, CDR2 YSLEER. V lost 2 bases to trimming and J lost 6 bases, with 28 bases between them. The CDR3 is CASSQTPGHLGGVYPGELFF. CDR3 nucleotide sequence: TGCGCCAGCAGCCAAACACCGGGTCATCTTGGGGGCGTCTACCCCGGGGAGCTGTTTTTT.

The CDR3 spells CASALGTGFYEQYF. In DNA, the CDR3 is TGTGCCAGCGCGCTGGGGACAGGGTTCTACGAGCAGTACTTC. V usage is TRBV5-5 and J usage is TRBJ2-7, with 9 bases lining up with TRBD1. CDR1 is SGHKS, CDR2 YYEKEE, per germline (reference sequence). J gave up 3 bases and V 7 bases, and 8 bases lay outside the gene matches. The CDR3 loop spans 14 amino acids.

The chain uses TRBV10-1 and TRBJ2-7; no clear D gene. CDR3 size: 12 residues. The germline CDR1 and CDR2 sequences are WNHNN and SYGVQD (reference sequence). The V end lost 6 bases, the J end lost 0 bases, and 6 bases lay between the germline ends. CDR3 sequence (DNA): TGCGCCAGCAGGGGCATCTCCTACGAGCAGTACTTC. Translated: CASRGISYEQYF.

V gene TRBV27 combines with J gene TRBJ2-5, with 15 bases matching TRBD2. CDR1 MNHEY and CDR2 SMNVEV come from the germline V gene (reference sequence). J was trimmed by 2 bases and V by 6 bases; bases with no gene match: 10. CDR3 length equals 18 residues. In DNA form, the CDR3 reads TGTGCCAGCAGGTCCCGCGGGACTAGCGGGAGGATGCAAGAGACCCAGTACTTC. Residues: CASRSRGTSGRMQETQYF.

The chain carries TRBV2 and TRBJ2-1; 12 bases agree with TRBD2. Germline-derived CDR1 and CDR2 are SNHLY and FYNNEI. Trimming cost V 6 bases and J 7 bases; bases outside gene matches: 7. This CDR3 has 15 amino acids. This CDR3 reads CASRVLAGGPNEQFF. As DNA, the CDR3 is TGTGCCAGCAGGGTCCTAGCGGGAGGGCCGAATGAGCAGTTCTTC. Variable domain in full (rest from reference TRBV2 and TRBJ2-1): EPEVTQTPSHQVTQMGQEVILRCVPISNHLYFYWYRQILGQKVEFLVSFYNNEISEKSEIFDDQFSVERPDGSNFTLKIRSTKLEDSAMYFCASRVLAGGPNEQFFGPGTRLTVL.

The chain joins TRBV19 to TRBJ2-2; perhaps TRBD2 as D (5 bases). V shed 5 bases and J shed 3 bases, with 13 bases lying between them. CDR3 length equals 15 residues. The germline V gene encodes CDR1 LNHDA and CDR2 SQIVND (reference sequence). CDR3 loop: CASSRSDWDTGELFF. CDR3 nucleotides: TGTGCCAGTAGTCGGTCGGACTGGGACACCGGGGAGCTGTTTTTT.

There are a few counts of this clone. The same CDR3 is also encoded by other DNA sequences in this sample. The chain carries TRBV7-9 and TRBJ1-1, with D perhaps TRBD1 (6 bases). Trimming removed 5 bases from V and 1 base from J, with 8 bases in between. The CDR3 has 13 amino acids. Germline CDR1 reads SEHNR; CDR2 reads FQNEAQ (reference sequence). The CDR3 loop reads CASSRGGNTEAFF. The CDR3 nucleotides are TGTGCCAGCAGCCGAGGGGGGAACACTGAAGCTTTCTTT.

The chain combines TRBV2 with TRBJ1-5, with D possibly TRBD1 on 6 matching bases. The germline CDR1 and CDR2 sequences are SNHLY and FYNNEI. Between the trimmed V and J ends, which lost 2 bases and 4 bases, there was a span of 12 bases. CDR3 size: 15 residues. DNA for the CDR3: TGTGCCAGCAGTGAAACCCAGGGGTCTAATCAGCCCCAGCATTTT. Translated, it gives CASSETQGSNQPQHF.

The V call is TRBV14, the J call TRBJ1-4; 7 positions match TRBD1. Germline values: CDR1 SGHDN, CDR2 FVKESK. Losses at the gene ends were 4 bases for V and 10 bases for J; bases not matched to a gene: 12. This CDR3 comprises 15 residues. The CDR3 DNA reads TGTGCCAGCAGCCTGACCGACAGGGATAGTGGAAAACTGTTTTTT. Protein product: CASSLTDRDSGKLFF.